This T cell receptor (beta chain) came from a study of blood T cells in healthy people across ages. Overall study: Template switching retrieved approximately one barcoded beta molecule for each two T cells.

Through a sample-barcoded 5' primer and a J-beta primer mix, a second PCR was run for 7 to 11 cycles. Carrying 12 random nucleotides, a template-switch adaptor labeled each individual cDNA molecule. TCRdb re-called the 5' RACE reads through MiXCR, storing one row per CDR3 protein. The sample holds some 900,000 distinct CDR3 sequences, roughly 52% seen once. Study-wide points: The fall in TCR beta diversity per million T cells was roughly linear with age.

In this sample, this clonotype turned up a few times. Its cognate antigen is unknown. Germline V gene lookup returns CDR1 DFQATT and CDR2 SNEGSKA (reference sequence). Trimming left V 4 bases short and J 3 bases short, with 17 bases between. This CDR3 has 15 residues. The chain uses TRBV20-1 and TRBJ2-3; possibly TRBD1 for D (6 bases). This clonotype originated in a man aged 30 to 45 in good health. The specimen was blood. CDR3 protein: CSAILQGQGTDTQYF. DNA for the CDR3: TGCAGTGCTATTCTGCAGGGGCAAGGGACAGATACGCAGTATTTT.